A selection of T cell receptor beta chains follows, all from one sample in a study of OX40 agonist ivuxolimab in advanced cancers. Here immunoSEQ multiplex PCR was the method, and the copy in TCRdb shows in-frame clones only, minus some. The sample has about 55,000 clones, about nine tenths seen once; the top ten hold over 6%. The specimen comprised CD4+ or CD8+ T cells sorted from blood, sampled in a trial of the OX40 agonist ivuxolimab. Receptors were obtained from an adult with an advanced solid tumor such as melanoma, head and neck, liver or kidney cancer. CDR3s include the opening cysteine and the closing phenylalanine or tryptophan. D genes are given only for firm matches. Clone sizes are given selectively: once, few, many, or a class where the clone is expanded.

d_call	clone_size	v_call	j_call	cdr3_aa	cdr3_nt
TRBD1	.	TRBV5-1	TRBJ2-5	CASCQAGTGEETQYF	TGCGCCAGCTGCCAGGCCGGGACAGGGGAAGAGACCCAGTACTTC
TRBD1	.	TRBV27	TRBJ1-2	CASSSRTGVHGYTF	TGTGCCAGCAGTTCAAGGACAGGGGTTCATGGCTACACCTTC
TRBD2	.	TRBV28	TRBJ2-1	CASSSPFGGRADPTQNEQFF	TGTGCCAGCAGTTCCCCTTTTGGCGGGAGGGCGGACCCAACACAGAATGAGCAGTTCTTC
.	.	TRBV7-2	TRBJ2-3	CASSLGGITDTQYF	TGTGCCAGCAGCTTAGGAGGCATCACAGATACGCAGTATTTT
.	.	TRBV7-8	TRBJ1-2	CASSFHSYGYTF	TGTGCCAGCAGCTTCCACAGCTATGGCTACACCTTC
.	.	TRBV19	TRBJ1-5	CASRGQGGNQPQHF	TGTGCCAGTAGAGGGCAGGGAGGCAATCAGCCCCAGCATTTT
TRBD1	.	TRBV11-3	TRBJ2-2	CASSPWTGLDTGELFF	TGTGCCAGCAGCCCCTGGACAGGGTTGGACACCGGGGAGCTGTTTTTT
TRBD1	.	TRBV5-8	TRBJ2-5	CASSRQGRETQYF	TGTGCCAGCAGCCGACAGGGCCGAGAGACCCAGTACTTC
TRBD1	.	TRBV28	TRBJ2-1	CASSSHTGGKNEQFF	TGTGCCAGCAGCTCCCACACAGGGGGTAAAAATGAGCAGTTCTTC
TRBD1	.	TRBV29-1	TRBJ1-2	CSVEDQLSQGDYGYTF	TGCAGCGTTGAAGATCAACTCTCACAGGGGGACTATGGCTACACCTTC
.	.	TRBV4-1	TRBJ1-4	CASSQVEPSGATNEKLFF	TGCGCCAGCAGCCAAGTAGAACCCTCAGGGGCAACTAATGAAAAACTGTTTTTT
.	.	TRBV19	TRBJ1-1	CASSGSVNTEAFF	TGTGCCAGTAGTGGCAGCGTGAACACTGAAGCTTTCTTT
.	.	TRBV10-3	TRBJ2-3	CATTGSGTDTQYF	TGTGCCACTACCGGGAGCGGCACAGATACGCAGTATTTT
.	.	TRBV19	TRBJ1-1	CASTYRLNTEAFF	TGTGCCAGTACTTACAGGCTGAACACTGAAGCTTTCTTT
.	few	TRBV30	TRBJ1-3	CAWSRAGRLGGNTIYF	TGTGCCTGGAGTAGGGCAGGAAGGTTGGGTGGAAACACCATATATTTT
TRBD2	.	TRBV5-1	TRBJ2-5	CASSSGLAALGGETQYF	TGCGCCAGCAGTTCGGGACTAGCGGCTTTAGGGGGAGAGACCCAGTACTTC
.	.	TRBV18	TRBJ2-6	CASSPLGRGVFGANVLTF	TGTGCCAGCTCACCACTCGGTAGGGGGGTCTTTGGGGCCAACGTCCTGACTTTC
TRBD1	.	TRBV10-1	TRBJ2-7	CASSEPNRGEQYF	TGCGCCAGCAGTGAGCCTAACAGGGGCGAGCAGTACTTC
TRBD2	.	TRBV7-7	TRBJ2-1	CASSLALASGYNEQFF	TGTGCTAGCAGCTTAGCGCTGGCTAGCGGATACAATGAGCAGTTCTTC
.	.	TRBV6-6	TRBJ2-7	CASSPGTSSYEQYF	TGTGCCAGCAGTCCCGGGACGTCCTCCTACGAGCAGTACTTC
.	.	TRBV6-6	TRBJ2-7	CASSYSKPASVEQYF	TGTGCCAGCAGTTACTCGAAGCCGGCTAGCGTCGAGCAGTACTTC
TRBD2	.	TRBV7-3	TRBJ2-1	CASSPSPLAGGLAYNEQFF	TGTGCCAGCAGCCCTTCCCCACTAGCGGGAGGCCTAGCCTACAATGAGCAGTTCTTC
TRBD1	.	TRBV18	TRBJ1-4	CASSPQGAREKLFF	TGTGCCAGCTCACCACAGGGGGCTCGGGAAAAACTGTTTTTT
TRBD2	.	TRBV28	TRBJ2-2	CASSFLFSSGRGTGELFF	TGTGCCAGCAGTTTTCTATTTTCGAGCGGGAGAGGCACCGGGGAGCTGTTTTTT
.	.	TRBV14	TRBJ2-2	CASSPRSGRWNTGELFF	TGTGCCAGCAGCCCTCGAAGCGGTCGCTGGAACACCGGGGAGCTGTTTTTT
.	.	TRBV5-1	TRBJ2-1	CASSLAGGRNEQFF	TGCGCCAGCAGCTTGGCCGGTGGGAGAAATGAGCAGTTCTTC
.	.	TRBV2	TRBJ1-1	CASRFLPGSTEAFF	TGTGCCAGCAGGTTTCTCCCGGGGAGCACTGAAGCTTTCTTT
.	.	TRBV7-2	TRBJ2-1	CASSLDYLNEQFF	TGTGCCAGCAGCTTGGACTACCTCAATGAGCAGTTCTTC
TRBD2	.	TRBV29-1	TRBJ2-1	CSVPRTSGIKDEQFF	TGCAGCGTCCCACGGACTAGCGGGATTAAGGATGAGCAGTTCTTC
.	once	TRBV5-8	TRBJ2-1	CASSLGDSGLPRNNEQFF	TGTGCCAGCAGCTTGGGTGATAGCGGACTCCCTCGAAACAATGAGCAGTTCTTC
.	.	TRBV6-5	TRBJ1-4	CASQLDESSNEKLFF	TGTGCCAGTCAATTGGACGAAAGCTCTAATGAAAAACTGTTTTTT
.	.	TRBV30	TRBJ2-6	CAWRDSGANVLTF	TGTGCCTGGAGGGACTCTGGGGCCAACGTCCTGACTTTC
TRBD2	.	TRBV6-5	TRBJ2-7	CASSQREGREQYF	TGTGCCAGCAGTCAGCGGGAGGGCCGCGAGCAGTACTTC
.	.	TRBV18	TRBJ2-5	CASSSRVGETQYF	TGTGCCAGCTCAAGCCGGGTCGGGGAGACCCAGTACTTC
.	few	TRBV18	TRBJ2-5	CASSQQREETQYF	TGTGCCAGCTCACAGCAGAGGGAGGAGACCCAGTACTTC
.	once	TRBV10-3	TRBJ1-5	CAISESSGDQPQHF	TGTGCCATCAGTGAGTCGAGCGGGGATCAGCCCCAGCATTTT
TRBD2	.	TRBV4-1	TRBJ2-1	CASSQPTSGSRFNEQFF	TGCGCCAGCAGCCAACCGACTAGCGGGAGCCGTTTCAATGAGCAGTTCTTC
TRBD2	.	TRBV7-3	TRBJ2-1	CASSSRVAGGNEQFF	TGTGCCAGCAGCTCCCGGGTAGCGGGAGGCAATGAGCAGTTCTTC
TRBD1	.	TRBV6-5	TRBJ2-3	CASSYSTIGGDTQYF	TGTGCCAGCAGTTACTCGACGATAGGGGGCGATACGCAGTATTTT
.	.	TRBV11-2	TRBJ1-4	CASSLVQATNEKLFF	TGTGCCAGCAGCTTAGTCCAAGCAACTAATGAAAAACTGTTTTTT
TRBD1	once	TRBV9	TRBJ2-7	CASSVGQGNDYEQYF	TGTGCCAGCAGCGTAGGACAGGGGAATGACTACGAGCAGTACTTC
.	.	TRBV7-6	TRBJ2-1	CASSQDDDHNEQFF	TGTGCCAGCAGCCAAGACGACGATCACAATGAGCAGTTCTTC
.	.	TRBV12-5	TRBJ1-6	CASGPEGGSYNSPLHF	TGTGCTAGTGGTCCGGAGGGGGGGAGCTATAATTCACCCCTCCACTTT
.	.	TRBV10-3	TRBJ1-2	CAISESYGYTF	TGTGCCATCAGTGAGAGCTATGGCTACACCTTC
TRBD1	.	TRBV12-5	TRBJ2-2	CASFGQGPNTGELFF	TGTGCTAGTTTCGGACAGGGACCGAACACCGGGGAGCTGTTTTTT
.	.	TRBV29-1	TRBJ2-2	CSVDRDNTGELFF	TGCAGCGTTGATAGGGATAACACCGGGGAGCTGTTTTTT
TRBD1	.	TRBV7-9	TRBJ2-1	CASSLISGQGNNEQFF	TGTGCCAGCAGCTTGATTTCGGGACAGGGGAACAATGAGCAGTTCTTC
.	.	TRBV6-1	TRBJ2-1	CASRKGEWEQFF	TGTGCCAGCAGAAAGGGGGAGTGGGAGCAGTTCTTC
TRBD1	.	TRBV25-1	TRBJ2-7	CASSEYPGTGKEQYF	TGTGCCAGCAGTGAATACCCCGGGACAGGGAAAGAGCAGTACTTC
.	.	TRBV19	TRBJ2-2	CASSIGWGRWELFF	TGTGCCAGTAGTATAGGGTGGGGACGGTGGGAGCTGTTTTTT